The 10 T cell receptor beta chains presented below share a single source sample, sequenced in a study of vaccination and CD4 T cells after COVID-19. Their target antigens are unknown. Oncomine TCR Beta short-read sequencing was applied to DNA from cultured CD4+ T cells. TCRdb reprocessed the PCR reads via MiXCR and lists one record per CDR3 protein. The sample includes 15,000 to 20,000 distinct CDR3 sequences, about 56% of them seen just once. Treatment reported: roughly 11-day PBMC culture with coronavirus spike peptide pools or control peptides (ViraFEST assay). Sequences were obtained from CD4+ T cells from blood, cultured in vitro. These receptors originate from a human donor who had recovered from COVID-19.

The chain carries TRBV5-1 and TRBJ2-1; 11 bases fit TRBD2. In germline, CDR1 is SGHRS, CDR2 YFSETQ. The CDR3 spans 16 residues. V gave up 0 bases and J gave up 2 bases; unmatched junction bases: 1. CDR3 loop: CASSLALAGAYNEQFF. For the CDR3, the DNA is TGCGCCAGCAGCTTGGCACTAGCGGGGGCCTACAATGAGCAGTTCTTC. The whole variable domain, filled in from reference TRBV5-1 and TRBJ2-1, reads KAGVTQTPRYLIKTRGQQVTLSCSPISGHRSVSWYQQTPGQGLQFLFEYFSETQRNKGNFPGRFSGRQFSNSRSEMNVSTLELGDSALYLCASSLALAGAYNEQFFGPGTRLTVL.

On this clonotype itself: Its ends do not fully match the called genes, so a read error is possible. The chain is built from TRBV7-7 and TRBJ2-7; D gene uncertain. There are 15 residues in the CDR3. The V gene's germline CDR1 is SSHAT and CDR2 FNYEAQ (reference sequence). CDR3 in amino acids: CASSRSNRLPYEQYF. CDR3 bases: TGTGCTAGCAGTCGCAGCAACCGGCTACCCTACGAGCAGTACTTC.

Comments on this clonotype: At one end, the junction sequence differs from germline, possibly due to a read error. CDR3 coding DNA: TGCGCCAGCAGCCAAGAAGGAGCGGGAGGGTTGGAGGGGCAGTTCTTC. Translated, it gives CASSQEGAGGLEGQFF. J is TRBJ2-1 and V is TRBV7-2; 10 nucleotides align to TRBD2. Germline loops: CDR1 SGHTA, CDR2 FQGNSA. The length of the CDR3 is 16 residues.

The chain uses TRBV12-3 or TRBV12-4 and TRBJ1-6; D may be TRBD1 (5 bases). The CDR3 totals 16 residues. V was pared by 2 bases and J by 11 bases, with 19 bases between. The CDR3, as DNA: TGTGCCAGCAGTTTAAGTGTCGGGACCAGGGTTGCACCCCTCCACTTT. This translates into CASSLSVGTRVAPLHF.

The CDR3 DNA follows: TGTGCCAGCAGCTTAGCGCGGGAGCGCACAGATACGCAGTATTTT. Translated: CASSLARERTDTQYF. The V and J genes are TRBV11-2 and TRBJ2-3, with 7 bases fitting TRBD2. The V gene end was trimmed by 1 base and the J gene end by 1 base; junction bases not matched to a gene: 2. In germline, CDR1 is SGHAT, CDR2 FQNNGV. The CDR3 is 15 amino acids.

The V gene is TRBV27, the J gene TRBJ1-6; D is unclear. The CDR3 spans 15 residues. Trimming took off 3 bases at V and 8 bases at J, with 14 bases between the two ends. Germline V gene sequence: CDR1 MNHEY, CDR2 SMNVEV (reference sequence). This CDR3 is CASSFRNPSDSPLHF. The CDR3 bases are TGTGCCAGCAGTTTCAGGAATCCTTCGGATTCACCCCTCCACTTT.

The V and J genes are TRBV7-8 and TRBJ2-1; weak D call: TRBD2 (5 bases). This CDR3 is 15 amino acids long. With 2 bases removed from V and 5 bases from J, the gap between germline ends came to 13 bases. CDR1 and CDR2 from the germline V gene are SGHVS and FQNEAQ. The chain's CDR3 is CASSLSGSRHNEQFF. The DNA of the CDR3 is TGTGCCAGCAGCTTAAGTGGGAGCCGTCACAATGAGCAGTTCTTC.

The sample holds a few counts of this clonotype. The chain carries TRBV10-3 and TRBJ1-2; D not resolved. The V end lost 4 bases, the J end lost 3 bases, and 24 bases lay between the germline ends. The CDR3 totals 18 residues. Germline values: CDR1 ENHRY, CDR2 SYGVKD. In nucleotides, the CDR3 is TGTGCCATCAGTGCGTCCGGTCTGGCAGGCTACCAATACTATGGCTACACCTTC. Protein: CAISASGLAGYQYYGYTF.

This sequence joins TRBV20-1 and TRBJ2-7; 7 bases align to TRBD2. Germline V gene data show CDR1 as DFQATT and CDR2 as SNEGSKA (reference sequence). V lost 0 bases, J lost 4 bases, and 6 bases stayed unmatched. The CDR3 runs to 14 residues. CDR3 DNA sequence: TGCAGTGCTAGAGATGGGTGGGAGGGTTACGAGCAGTACTTC. Translated: CSARDGWEGYEQYF.

The rearrangement joins TRBV11-2 to TRBJ2-7; 8 bases map to TRBD1. The germline CDR1 and CDR2 sequences are SGHAT and FQNNGV. This CDR3 has 14 residues. The V gene end was trimmed by 5 bases and the J gene end by 6 bases; junction bases not matched to a gene: 9. Written as DNA, the CDR3 is TGTGCCAGCAGCCCCGGAGCAGGGGGCCCCGAGCAGTACTTC. Amino acid sequence: CASSPGAGGPEQYF.